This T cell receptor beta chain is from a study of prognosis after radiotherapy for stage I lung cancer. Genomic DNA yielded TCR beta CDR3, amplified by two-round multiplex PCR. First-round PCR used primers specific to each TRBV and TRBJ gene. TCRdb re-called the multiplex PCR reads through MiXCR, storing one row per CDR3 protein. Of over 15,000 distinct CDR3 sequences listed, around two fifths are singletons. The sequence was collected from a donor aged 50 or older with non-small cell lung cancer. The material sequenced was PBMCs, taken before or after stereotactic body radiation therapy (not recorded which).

Here the CDR3 DNA reads TGCGCCAGCAATCCTGTGGGAGCGACAGGAAACTATGGCTACACCTTC. Translated, it gives CASNPVGATGNYGYTF. The genes are TRBV5-1 and TRBJ1-2; weak D call: TRBD1 (6 bases). The CDR3 sequence is 16 residues long. V gave up 6 bases and J gave up 2 bases, with 20 bases separating them. CDR1 and CDR2 from the germline V gene are SGHRS and YFSETQ.